This T cell receptor (beta chain) originates from a study of CD8+CD57+ T cells in acquired aplastic anemia (dated by TCRdb to between 2018 and 2020). Background on the whole study: DNA extracted from sorted CD4+ and CD8+ cells had a mean of about 3.2 ug, with a range of about 0.18 to 27.4 ug. An average of roughly 10 million reads for CD4+ cells and approximately 11 million reads for CD8+ cells was obtained from healthy donor samples.

In the study, sorted CD4+ and CD8+ blood T cells from patients with severe aplastic anemia and from healthy subjects underwent deep sequencing of TCR repertoires. Ficoll-Paque density gradient centrifugation was used to isolate peripheral blood mononuclear cells. CD4+ and CD8+ T cells were sorted by FACS or magnetic beads before DNA extraction. Here is what the overall study found, with its caveats: Between patients and healthy controls, no significant difference in CD8+ Simpson's diversity was found (P=0.060). Some 31 CD8+ CDR3 sequences were shared between patients and controls but appeared highly expressed in patients and within their immunodominant clones.

TCR beta VDJ combination and CDR3 sequence profiling used genomic DNA as the template. An Illumina HiSeq 2000 was the platform used for TCR repertoire sequencing. The original pipeline was this. TRBV/TRBJ rearrangement plots, CDR3 size and DJ length profiles, and Simpson's diversity index were used to evaluate the repertoires. The most abundant DNA sequence in the deep sequencing data was taken as the immunodominant clone. CDR3 amino acid sequences were checked for sharing across subjects and were also compared against the VDJdb database and published repertoires. TCRdb's own reprocessing of the public reads used fastp at Q25 and MiXCR and kept productive beta chains. Each record represents a unique CDR3 protein, reported with the most common genes and DNA among its rows. For this entry, the V and J calls and clone size follow TCRdb and not the study's own pipeline. The sample table holds roughly 150,000 distinct CDR3 sequences, of which around 45% were seen once. 1.1% of the sample goes to the ten largest clones.

On this clonotype itself: What this receptor recognizes is not known. Mismatch with germline at one junction end may stem from a read error.

Sequenced: sorted CD4+, CD8+, or CD8+CD57+ T cells (not recorded which) from PBMCs. This TCR was recovered from a human donor in good health.

The bases are TGTGCCAACTCACCAGGGTCGGAGCAGTACTTC. It translates to CANSPGSEQYF. The chain uses TRBV18 and TRBJ2-7; the D gene is perhaps TRBD1, on 5 matching bases. Including the terminal cysteine and phenylalanine, the CDR3 comprises 11 residues. Only CDR3 DNA is held: 33 bases, read in frame from base 1. The germline V gene supplies CDR1 KGHSH and CDR2 LQKENI. The CDR3, completed at both ends by the reference TRBV18 and TRBJ2-7 genes, gives the full variable domain NAGVMQNPRHLVRRRGQEARLRCSPMKGHSHVYWYRQLPEEGLKFMVYLQKENIIDESGMPKERFSAEFPKEGPSILRIQQVVRGDSAAYFCANSPGSEQYFGPGTRLTVT.